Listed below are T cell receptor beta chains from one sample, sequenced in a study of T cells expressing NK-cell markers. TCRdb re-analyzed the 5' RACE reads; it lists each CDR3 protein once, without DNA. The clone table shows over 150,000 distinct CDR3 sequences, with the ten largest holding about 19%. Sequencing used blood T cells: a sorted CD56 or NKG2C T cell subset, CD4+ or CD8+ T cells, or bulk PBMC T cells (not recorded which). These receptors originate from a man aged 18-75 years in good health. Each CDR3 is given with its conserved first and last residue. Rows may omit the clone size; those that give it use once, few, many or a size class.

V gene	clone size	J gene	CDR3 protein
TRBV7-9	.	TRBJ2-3	CASSSPLGQASTDTQYF
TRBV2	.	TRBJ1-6	CASSEAAGTGSPLHF
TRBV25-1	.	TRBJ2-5	CASGGQETQYF
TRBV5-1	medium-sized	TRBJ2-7	CASSHLDGYEQYF
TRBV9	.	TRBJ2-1	CASSSLDRPIAGNEQFF
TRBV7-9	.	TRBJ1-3	CASSLPADSGNTIYF
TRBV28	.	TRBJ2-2	CASGIGGAGELFF
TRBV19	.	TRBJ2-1	CASTPGQGTYNEQFF
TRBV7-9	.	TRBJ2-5	CASRSPGQSTETQYF
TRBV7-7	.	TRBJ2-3	CASSFGQDHTDTQYF
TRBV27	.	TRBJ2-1	CASSLWGEQFF
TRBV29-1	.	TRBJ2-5	CSVELGHQETQYF
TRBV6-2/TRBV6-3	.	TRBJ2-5	CASSDRDRQETQYF
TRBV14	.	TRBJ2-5	CASSHLRETQYF
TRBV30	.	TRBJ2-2	CAWSPGIGELFF
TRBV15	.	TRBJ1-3	CATSDWTGFSGNTIYF
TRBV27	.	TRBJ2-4	CASSLSARTSGGTNIQYF